This T cell receptor (beta chain) was captured by sequencing in a study of T cells in localized non-small cell lung cancer. The length of the CDR3 is 15 residues. The germline V gene encodes CDR1 SGHNT and CDR2 YENEEA. V dropped 3 bases and J dropped 7; count of bases not matched to a gene: 8. Sequencing used immunoSEQ multiplex PCR; TCRdb keeps in-frame clones, though not all of them. The sample has 6,000 to 7,500 clones, under 65% seen once. The V and J genes are TRBV11-3 and TRBJ1-5, with 8 bases lining up with TRBD1. The sample in question was lymph node tissue, obtained before any cancer treatment. This sequence originates from a female donor at least 60 years old with stage I lung adenocarcinoma. This CDR3 is CASSLDRQGAQPQHF. The CDR3, as DNA: TGTGCCAGCAGCTTGGATCGGCAGGGGGCCCAGCCCCAGCATTTT. Together with reference TRBV11-3 and TRBJ1-5, the CDR3 gives the full variable domain: EAGVVQSPRYKIIEKKQPVAFWCNPISGHNTLYWYLQNLGQGPELLIRYENEEAVDDSQLPKDRFSAERLKGVDSTLKIQPAELGDSAVYLCASSLDRQGAQPQHFGDGTRLSIL.